The sequence of this T cell receptor (beta chain) was determined in a study of CXCR3-negative and CXCR3-positive naive CD8 T cells. The wider study: Across all libraries, TRB reads numbered around 150 million, with about 1.5 +/- 0.3 million in each library.

CD45RO-CCR7+CD27+CD95- was the phenotype of naive CD8+ T cells. Germline lookup yields CDR1 LGHNA and CDR2 YNFKEQ. The CDR3 runs 15 residues. As concerns this clonotype: What it binds is unknown.

All TRB cDNA libraries came from 5' RACE performed with UMI labels. TCRdb reanalyzed the 5' RACE reads and collapses them to one entry per CDR3 protein, without DNA. The sample has about 24,000 distinct CDR3 sequences, and its top ten clones hold less than 5%. General observations from the study: Whereas both naive subsets had comparably high diversity, memory CD8+ cells had much lower diversity. CXCR3-positive naive cells carried more hydrophobic TRB CDR3s than CXCR3-negative ones.

The chain combines TRBV4-2 with TRBJ2-2. Sequences were obtained from naive CXCR3- CD8+ T cells from blood. Subset described: CD45RO-CCR7+CD27+CD95- naive CD8+ T cells lacking CXCR3 (TNR3-). This sequence originates from a human donor in good health. Some clones in this sample may be carry-over from other donors' samples. CDR3 region: CASSQDQGPAGELFF.